These 32 T cell receptor beta chains were all obtained from the same sample, sequenced in a study of blood T cell repertoires in COVID-19. Clones were sequenced by immunoSEQ multiplex PCR, and TCRdb holds only the in-frame ones, with some missing. The sample includes 150,000 to 200,000 clones, 88% of them seen just once. The sample consisted of PBMCs or T cells enriched from blood (not recorded which). Receptors originate from a woman aged 18-29 years who had recovered from COVID-19.

This sequence joins TRBV7-2 and TRBJ1-2; 7 nucleotides line up with TRBD1. CDR1 and CDR2 (germline): SGHTA, FQGNSA. Unmatched junction bases numbered 11, after V lost 7 bases and J lost 0 bases. The CDR3 runs 16 residues. The DNA of the CDR3 is TGTGCCAGCAACCCAGAGGGGGCAGTTCCTAACTATGGCTACACCTTC. It translates to CASNPEGAVPNYGYTF.

The chain uses TRBV19 and TRBJ1-2; D is uncertain. Germline V gene sequence: CDR1 LNHDA, CDR2 SQIVND (reference sequence). V was pared by 0 bases and J by 4 bases, with 15 bases between. The CDR3 extends over 16 amino acids. The DNA of the CDR3 is TGTGCCAGTAGTATAGACCGGGAGACATCTGGCTATGGCTACACCTTC. As protein: CASSIDRETSGYGYTF.

The genes are TRBV7-6 and TRBJ2-1; no definite D call. V lost 1 base and J 10 bases, leaving 11 bases between the germline ends. Germline CDR1 and CDR2: SGHVS and FNYEAQ. CDR3 length equals 13 residues. As DNA, the CDR3 is TGTGCCAGCAGCTTAGGGGCGCGCACCGAGCAGTTCTTC. This encodes CASSLGARTEQFF.

The chain couples TRBV6-5 to TRBJ1-2; D gene uncertain. This CDR3 is built from 15 residues. Trimming shortened V by 5 bases and J by 5 bases, and 18 bases separated the two germline ends. The germline V gene encodes CDR1 MNHEY and CDR2 SVGAGI. The CDR3 reads CASSSYRELRYGYTF. The CDR3 DNA is TGTGCCAGCAGTAGTTATCGGGAGCTAAGATATGGCTACACCTTC.

This chain connects TRBV11-3 to TRBJ2-2, with 11 bases identical to TRBD2. The V and J ends lost 5 bases and 5 bases, in that order; junction bases with no gene match: 4. The CDR3 covers 15 residues. Germline assignment: CDR1 SGHNT and CDR2 YENEEA. The DNA for the CDR3 is TGTGCCAGCAGCCCTAGCGGGAGGACAACCGGGGAGCTGTTTTTT. Its protein is CASSPSGRTTGELFF.

The chain carries TRBV7-3 and TRBJ2-4; the match to TRBD1 covers 8 bases. The CDR3 sequence is 14 residues long. V lost 5 bases and J lost 7; bases outside the gene matches: 7. CDR1 SGHTA and CDR2 FQGTGA come from the germline V gene. CDR3 sequence (DNA): TGTGCCAGCAGCGCGGACAGGGACCCCAACATTCAGTACTTC. Protein product: CASSADRDPNIQYF.

The V call is TRBV5-4, the J call TRBJ2-1; 13 nucleotides match TRBD2. The CDR3 totals 16 residues. The V segment lost 3 bases and the J segment 9 bases; nucleotides outside the gene matches: 9. Germline V CDR1 and CDR2: SGHNT, YYREEE (reference sequence). CDR3 nucleotides: TGTGCCAGCAGCTCACGGACTAGCGGGAGACTTAGTGAGCAGTTCTTC. Protein: CASSSRTSGRLSEQFF. Variable domain in full (rest from reference TRBV5-4 and TRBJ2-1): ETGVTQSPTHLIKTRGQQVTLRCSSQSGHNTVSWYQQALGQGPQFIFQYYREEENGRGNFPPRFSGLQFPNYSSELNVNALELDDSALYLCASSSRTSGRLSEQFFGPGTRLTVL.

The gene calls are TRBV4-3 and TRBJ2-1; 7 bases align to TRBD1. The CDR3 contains 15 residues. J lost 8 bases, V lost 1 base, and 8 bases had no gene match. Germline V lookup: CDR1 LGHNA, CDR2 YSLEER. CDR3 in amino acids: CASSQGEEGAYEQFF. For the CDR3, the DNA is TGCGCCAGCAGCCAAGGCGAAGAGGGGGCATATGAGCAGTTCTTC.

The chain joins TRBV29-1 to TRBJ1-4; 7 nucleotides align to TRBD1. With V trimmed by 7 bases and J by 4 bases, 9 bases remained unmatched. The CDR3 covers 14 residues. Germline loops: CDR1 SQVTM, CDR2 ANQGSEA. The CDR3 spells CSALPGTVNEKLFF. The CDR3 nucleotides are TGCAGCGCCCTACCGGGGACAGTTAATGAAAAACTGTTTTTT.

The genes are TRBV7-8 and TRBJ1-1; D unclear. V was pared by 2 bases and J by 3 bases, with 7 bases between. The CDR3 length is 13 residues. CDR1 and CDR2 (germline): SGHVS, FQNEAQ. CDR3 nucleotides: TGTGCCAGCAGCTTAAACGGGTACACTGAAGCTTTCTTT. Amino acid sequence: CASSLNGYTEAFF. The variable domain in full, completed from reference TRBV7-8 and TRBJ1-1, reads GAGVSQSPRYKVAKRGQDVALRCDPISGHVSLFWYQQALGQGPEFLTYFQNEAQLDKSGLPSDRFFAERPEGSVSTLKIQRTQQEDSAVYLCASSLNGYTEAFFGQGTRLTVV.

The V call is TRBV28, the J call TRBJ1-1; unclear D gene. Trimming cost V 5 bases and J 5 bases, with 9 bases left between them. CDR3 size: 12 residues. CDR1 is MDHEN and CDR2 is SYDVKM in the germline V gene. The CDR3 DNA sequence: TGTGCCAGCAGTGCTAGTGGGACTGAAGCTTTCTTT. Protein sequence: CASSASGTEAFF.

This rearrangement joins TRBV30 to TRBJ2-2; a possible D gene is TRBD2 (6 bases). Germline CDR1 reads GTSNPN; CDR2 reads SVGIG (reference sequence). CDR3 length equals 14 residues. V was shortened by 0 bases and J by 7 bases, with 12 bases between the two germline ends. The CDR3 sequence is CAWSVGLMVGELFF. CDR3 sequence (DNA): TGTGCCTGGAGTGTAGGACTAATGGTCGGGGAGCTGTTTTTT.

The chain recombines TRBV7-9 with TRBJ2-3; a weak D match, TRBD2 (5 bases). This CDR3 has 15 residues. The V end was cut by 3 bases, the J end by 1 base, with 11 bases between. CDR1 is SEHNR, CDR2 FQNEAQ, per germline (reference sequence). This CDR3 is CASSFGAGGTDTQYF. CDR3 in DNA: TGTGCCAGCAGCTTTGGCGCCGGGGGCACAGATACGCAGTATTTT.

The V and J genes are TRBV27 and TRBJ2-7; 13 bases agree with TRBD2. This CDR3 contains 18 residues. Germline V gene data show CDR1 as MNHEY and CDR2 as SMNVEV (reference sequence). Unmatched junction bases numbered 7, after V lost 0 bases and J lost 2 bases. The chain's CDR3 is CASSLSLGTSGEPYEQYF. The CDR3 nucleotides read TGTGCCAGCAGTTTATCTCTGGGGACTAGCGGGGAGCCCTACGAGCAGTACTTC.

V is TRBV5-8 and J is TRBJ1-1; D gene ambiguous. This CDR3 has 11 residues. In germline, CDR1 is SGHTS, CDR2 YDEGEE. V was pared by 0 bases and J by 9 bases, with 6 bases between. The CDR3 reads CASSLGQKAFF. DNA of the CDR3: TGTGCCAGCAGCTTGGGACAAAAAGCTTTCTTT. Based on the CDR3 plus reference TRBV5-8 and TRBJ1-1, the full variable domain is EAGVTQSPTHLIKTRGQQATLRCSPISGHTSVYWYQQALGLGLQFLLWYDEGEERNRGNFPPRFSGRQFPNYSSELNVNALELEDSALYLCASSLGQKAFFGQGTRLTVV.

V is TRBV6-5 and J is TRBJ2-3, with D unresolved. Trimming removed 10 bases at V and 1 base at J, with 12 bases between. This CDR3 spans 13 amino acids. Germline V lookup: CDR1 MNHEY, CDR2 SVGAGI. The CDR3 reads CATATPGTDTQYF. For the CDR3, the DNA is TGTGCCACCGCGACACCGGGCACAGATACGCAGTATTTT.

V gene TRBV2 combines with J gene TRBJ2-1; a weak D match, TRBD2 (5 bases). The V gene's germline CDR1 is SNHLY and CDR2 FYNNEI. V lost 6 bases and J 12 bases, leaving 21 bases between the germline ends. The CDR3 totals 14 residues. CDR3 sequence (DNA): TGTGCCAGCAGCGGCCCTCAGGACGTCGCGGGGCAGTTCTTC. Its translation is CASSGPQDVAGQFF.

This chain uses TRBV30 with TRBJ1-2; a weak D match, TRBD1 (5 bases). Trimming cost V 0 bases and J 8 bases, with 13 bases left between them. Looked up from germline, CDR1 is GTSNPN and CDR2 is SVGIG (reference sequence). The CDR3 is 13 residues long. The DNA for the CDR3 is TGTGCCTGGAGTGTAACCTGGGGGGACGGCTACACCTTC. It codes for CAWSVTWGDGYTF.

This chain connects TRBV6-1 to TRBJ1-5; unclear D gene. The V and J ends lost 4 bases and 4 bases respectively, with 8 bases between them. The CDR3 consists of 13 residues. Per the germline V gene, CDR1 is MNHNS and CDR2 is SASEGT. The CDR3 region has the DNA TGTGCCAGCAGTGCGCTACCGAATCAGCCCCAGCATTTT. Its translation: CASSALPNQPQHF.

The V call is TRBV28, the J call TRBJ1-2, with 9 bases that match TRBD1. The CDR3 contains 15 residues. Germline values: CDR1 MDHEN, CDR2 SYDVKM. Unmatched junction bases numbered 13, after V lost 6 bases and J lost 8 bases. The CDR3: CASRPPRDRDSGYTF. As DNA, the CDR3 is TGTGCCAGCAGACCCCCCCGGGACAGGGATTCAGGCTACACCTTC.

The J gene is TRBJ1-2, the V gene TRBV13, with unresolved D. V was shortened by 6 bases and J by 8 bases, with 13 bases between the two germline ends. The CDR3 loop spans 12 amino acids. Germline V gene data show CDR1 as PRHDT and CDR2 as FYEKMQ (reference sequence). CDR3 region: CASSHGAGGYTF. CDR3 coding DNA: TGTGCCAGCAGTCACGGAGCGGGAGGCTACACCTTC.

This clone was recorded a few times. The chain couples TRBV25-1 to TRBJ1-2; TRBD1 agrees at 7 bases. This CDR3 contains 15 residues. V lost 3 bases, J lost 2 bases, and 6 bases stayed unmatched. Germline loops: CDR1 MGHDK, CDR2 SYGVNS. The CDR3 DNA follows: TGTGCCAGCAGTGAGTTGGGGACAGAAAACTATGGCTACACCTTC. Translation: CASSELGTENYGYTF.

This clone was detected only once. The chain carries TRBV5-1 and TRBJ1-3, with unresolved D. This CDR3 is 15 amino acids long. The V and J ends lost 4 bases and 1 base respectively, with 12 bases between them. Germline CDR1 and CDR2: SGHRS and YFSETQ. The CDR3: CASSPPLASGNTIYF. CDR3 DNA: TGCGCCAGCAGCCCTCCGTTAGCGTCTGGAAACACCATATATTTT.

This rearrangement joins TRBV15 to TRBJ1-5; D perhaps matches TRBD1 (5 bases). Germline V CDR1 and CDR2: LNHNV, YYDKDF (reference sequence). Trimming left V 0 bases short and J 4 bases short, with 16 bases between. The CDR3 has 17 residues. As DNA, the CDR3 is TGTGCCACCAGCAGAGAGGGCCTCGGGGGGGATAATCAGCCCCAGCATTTT. This gives the protein CATSREGLGGDNQPQHF.

This clone was seen a few times. The V call is TRBV5-4, the J call TRBJ2-2; possibly TRBD1 for D (6 bases). Trimming cost V 3 bases and J 3 bases, with 12 bases left between them. Per germline, CDR1 SGHNT and CDR2 YYREEE (reference sequence). CDR3 size: 15 residues. DNA for the CDR3: TGTGCCAGCAGCTATAAAACAGGGTACACCGGGGAGCTGTTTTTT. It codes for CASSYKTGYTGELFF. Full variable domain (missing parts from reference TRBV5-4 and TRBJ2-2): ETGVTQSPTHLIKTRGQQVTLRCSSQSGHNTVSWYQQALGQGPQFIFQYYREEENGRGNFPPRFSGLQFPNYSSELNVNALELDDSALYLCASSYKTGYTGELFFGEGSRLTVL.

The rearrangement uses TRBV20-1 and TRBJ2-1; the match to TRBD2 covers 10 bases. This CDR3 region has 15 residues. Looked up from germline, CDR1 is DFQATT and CDR2 is SNEGSKA (reference sequence). V shed 3 bases and J 7 bases; nucleotides not matched to a gene: 9. CDR3 sequence reads: CSASFLAGARNEQFF. DNA of the CDR3: TGCAGTGCTAGTTTTCTAGCGGGAGCGAGGAATGAGCAGTTCTTC.

This sequence joins TRBV7-8 and TRBJ1-3; 7 positions agree with TRBD1. There are 16 residues in the CDR3. Looked up from germline, CDR1 is SGHVS and CDR2 is FQNEAQ. V shed 4 bases, J shed 4 bases, and the junction held 10 bases outside the gene matches. CDR3 DNA: TGTGCCAGCAGCTCTGTGGCAGGGGGAGGCGGAAACACCATATATTTT. Protein: CASSSVAGGGGNTIYF.

The J gene is TRBJ2-5, the V gene TRBV5-1; tentative D call: TRBD1 (6 bases). Germline CDR1 and CDR2: SGHRS and YFSETQ. Trimming took off 5 bases at V and 4 bases at J, with 15 bases between the two ends. This CDR3 is built from 14 residues. CDR3 bases: TGCGCCAGCAGGATACTGGGGGCGCGAGAGACCCAGTACTTC. This sequence encodes CASRILGARETQYF. The complete variable domain, with remaining parts taken from reference TRBV5-1 and TRBJ2-5, reads KAGVTQTPRYLIKTRGQQVTLSCSPISGHRSVSWYQQTPGQGLQFLFEYFSETQRNKGNFPGRFSGRQFSNSRSEMNVSTLELGDSALYLCASRILGARETQYFGPGTRLLVL.

This clone was seen ten or more times. The rearrangement links TRBV6-1 to TRBJ2-7, with 12 bases aligning to TRBD1. The CDR3 is made up of 14 amino acids. Per the germline V gene, CDR1 is MNHNS and CDR2 is SASEGT. Trimming removed 3 bases from V and 7 bases from J; junction bases left unmatched: 4. The CDR3 DNA is TGTGCCAGCAGTGATGGGACAGGGGGCGAAGAGCAGTACTTC. Amino acid sequence: CASSDGTGGEEQYF.

V gene TRBV2 combines with J gene TRBJ1-4, with 9 positions matching TRBD1. V gave up 7 bases and J gave up 10 bases; unmatched junction bases: 10. The CDR3 loop spans 14 amino acids. Germline values: CDR1 SNHLY, CDR2 FYNNEI. In nucleotides, the CDR3 is TGTGCCAGCACCACAGGGGGCAATCTAGGAAAACTGTTTTTT. It codes for CASTTGGNLGKLFF.

The rearrangement joins TRBV5-6 to TRBJ2-1; 9 nucleotides line up with TRBD2. The junction had 15 bases not matched to a gene; V was cut back by 3 bases and J by 2 bases. Germline assignment: CDR1 SGHDT and CDR2 YYEEEE. The CDR3 extends over 19 amino acids. The CDR3 spells CASSWTGTSSNGPYNEQFF. The CDR3 DNA reads as TGTGCCAGCAGCTGGACCGGGACTAGCTCAAACGGGCCCTACAATGAGCAGTTCTTC.

Only one count was recorded for this clone. The J gene is TRBJ1-3, the V gene TRBV19, with TRBD1 as a possible D gene (6 bases). The CDR3 totals 15 residues. V was clipped by 5 bases and J by 0 bases, with 11 bases between them. Germline CDR1 and CDR2: LNHDA and SQIVND (reference sequence). The CDR3 loop is CASSPRTVSGNTIYF. CDR3 in DNA: TGTGCCAGTAGTCCCCGGACAGTCTCTGGAAACACCATATATTTT.